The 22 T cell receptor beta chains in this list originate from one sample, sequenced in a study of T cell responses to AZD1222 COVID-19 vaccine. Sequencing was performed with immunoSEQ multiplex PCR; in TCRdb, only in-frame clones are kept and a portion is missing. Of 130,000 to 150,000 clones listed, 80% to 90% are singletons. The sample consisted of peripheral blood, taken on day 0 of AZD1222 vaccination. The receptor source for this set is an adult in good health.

CDR3 in DNA: TGTGCCAGCAGCCTTGGACGGGACAATCAGCCCCAGCATTTT. It is translated as CASSLGRDNQPQHF. V and J are TRBV7-8 and TRBJ1-5; no reliable D call. Trimming removed 5 bases at V and 3 bases at J, with 11 bases between. CDR1 is SGHVS and CDR2 is FQNEAQ in the germline V gene. This CDR3 contains 14 residues.

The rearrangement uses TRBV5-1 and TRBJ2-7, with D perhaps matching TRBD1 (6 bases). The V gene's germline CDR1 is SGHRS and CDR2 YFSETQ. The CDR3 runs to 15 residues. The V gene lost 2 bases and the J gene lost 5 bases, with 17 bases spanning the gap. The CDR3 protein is CASSLPTGSIDEQYF. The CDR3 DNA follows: TGCGCCAGCAGCTTACCTACAGGGTCTATCGACGAGCAGTACTTC. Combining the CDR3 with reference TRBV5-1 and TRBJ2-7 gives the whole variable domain KAGVTQTPRYLIKTRGQQVTLSCSPISGHRSVSWYQQTPGQGLQFLFEYFSETQRNKGNFPGRFSGRQFSNSRSEMNVSTLELGDSALYLCASSLPTGSIDEQYFGPGTRLTVT.

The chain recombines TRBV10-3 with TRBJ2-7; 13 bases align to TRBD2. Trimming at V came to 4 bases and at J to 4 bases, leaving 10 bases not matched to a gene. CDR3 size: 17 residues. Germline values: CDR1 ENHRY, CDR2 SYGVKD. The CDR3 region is CAISGGRGLAGLYEQYF. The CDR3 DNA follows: TGTGCCATCAGTGGAGGGCGGGGACTAGCGGGGCTGTACGAGCAGTACTTC.

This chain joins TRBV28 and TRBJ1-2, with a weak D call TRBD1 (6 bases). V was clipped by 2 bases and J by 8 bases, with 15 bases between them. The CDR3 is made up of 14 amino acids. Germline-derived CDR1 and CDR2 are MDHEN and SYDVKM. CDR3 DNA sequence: TGTGCCAGCAGTTTAATACAGGGATCGGGAGGCTACACCTTC. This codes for CASSLIQGSGGYTF.

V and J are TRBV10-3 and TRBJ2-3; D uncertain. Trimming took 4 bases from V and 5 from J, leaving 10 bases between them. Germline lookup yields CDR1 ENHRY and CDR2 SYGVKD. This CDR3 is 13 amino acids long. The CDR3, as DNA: TGTGCCATCAGTGCCCCCCTCCAAGATACGCAGTATTTT. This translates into CAISAPLQDTQYF.

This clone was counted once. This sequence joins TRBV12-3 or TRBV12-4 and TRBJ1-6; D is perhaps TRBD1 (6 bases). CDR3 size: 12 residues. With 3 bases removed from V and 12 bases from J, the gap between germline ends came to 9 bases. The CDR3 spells CASSFRGGPLHF. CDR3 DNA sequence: TGTGCCAGCAGTTTCAGAGGGGGACCCCTCCACTTT.

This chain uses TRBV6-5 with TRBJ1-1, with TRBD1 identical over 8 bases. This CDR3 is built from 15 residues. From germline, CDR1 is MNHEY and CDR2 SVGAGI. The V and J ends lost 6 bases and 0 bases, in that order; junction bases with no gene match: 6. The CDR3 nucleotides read TGTGCCAGCAGACTCCGACAGGGGATGAACACTGAAGCTTTCTTT. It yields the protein CASRLRQGMNTEAFF.

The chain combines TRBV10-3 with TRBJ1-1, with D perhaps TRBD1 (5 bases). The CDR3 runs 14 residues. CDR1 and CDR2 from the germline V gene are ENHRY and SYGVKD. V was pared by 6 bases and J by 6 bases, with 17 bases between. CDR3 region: CAIRDPRDTAEAFF. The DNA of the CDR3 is TGTGCCATCAGGGACCCCAGGGATACCGCTGAAGCTTTCTTT.

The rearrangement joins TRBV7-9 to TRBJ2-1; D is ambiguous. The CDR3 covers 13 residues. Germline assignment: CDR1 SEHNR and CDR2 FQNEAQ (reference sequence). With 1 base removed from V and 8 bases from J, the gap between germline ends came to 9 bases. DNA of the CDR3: TGTGCCAGCAGCTTAGTATTTTCCGATGAGCAGTTCTTC. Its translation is CASSLVFSDEQFF.

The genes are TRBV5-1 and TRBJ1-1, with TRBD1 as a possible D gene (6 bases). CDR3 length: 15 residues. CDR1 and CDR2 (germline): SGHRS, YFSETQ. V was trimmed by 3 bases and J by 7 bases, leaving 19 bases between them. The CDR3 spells CASSWGSGAEGEAFF. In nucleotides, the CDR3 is TGCGCCAGCAGCTGGGGGTCGGGGGCCGAAGGTGAAGCTTTCTTT. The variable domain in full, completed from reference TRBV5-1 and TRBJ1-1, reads KAGVTQTPRYLIKTRGQQVTLSCSPISGHRSVSWYQQTPGQGLQFLFEYFSETQRNKGNFPGRFSGRQFSNSRSEMNVSTLELGDSALYLCASSWGSGAEGEAFFGQGTRLTVV.

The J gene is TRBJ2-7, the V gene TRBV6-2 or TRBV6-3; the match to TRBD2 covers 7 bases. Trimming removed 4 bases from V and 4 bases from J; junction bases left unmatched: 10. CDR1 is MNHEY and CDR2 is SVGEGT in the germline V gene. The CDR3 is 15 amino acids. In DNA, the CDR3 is TGTGCCAGCAGTTCCACTAGCGCTGGTTGGTACGAGCAGTACTTC. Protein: CASSSTSAGWYEQYF.

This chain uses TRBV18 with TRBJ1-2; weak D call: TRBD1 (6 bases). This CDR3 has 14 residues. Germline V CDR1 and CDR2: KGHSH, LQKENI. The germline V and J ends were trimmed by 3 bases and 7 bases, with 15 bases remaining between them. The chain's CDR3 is CASSPERGGSGYTF. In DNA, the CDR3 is TGTGCCAGCTCACCTGAGAGGGGGGGCTCTGGCTACACCTTC.

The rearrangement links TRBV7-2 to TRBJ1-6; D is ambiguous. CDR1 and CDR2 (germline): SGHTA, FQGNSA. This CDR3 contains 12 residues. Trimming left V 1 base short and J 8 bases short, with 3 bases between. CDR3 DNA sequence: TGTGCCAGCAGCTTAGGATATTCACCCCTCCACTTT. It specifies CASSLGYSPLHF.

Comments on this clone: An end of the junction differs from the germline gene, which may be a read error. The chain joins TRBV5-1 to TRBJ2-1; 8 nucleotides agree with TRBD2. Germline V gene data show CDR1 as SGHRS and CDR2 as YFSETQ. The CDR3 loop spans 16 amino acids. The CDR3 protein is CARSPGGGATYNEQFF. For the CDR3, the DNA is TGCGCCCGCAGCCCGGGGGGGGGCGCGACCTACAATGAGCAGTTCTTC.

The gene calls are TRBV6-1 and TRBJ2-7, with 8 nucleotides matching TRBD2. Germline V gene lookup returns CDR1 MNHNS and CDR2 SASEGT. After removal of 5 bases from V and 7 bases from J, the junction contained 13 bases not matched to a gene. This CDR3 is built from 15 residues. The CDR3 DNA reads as TGTGCCAGCAGTTTCGCGACGGGAGGGGCGAATGAGCAGTACTTC. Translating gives CASSFATGGANEQYF.

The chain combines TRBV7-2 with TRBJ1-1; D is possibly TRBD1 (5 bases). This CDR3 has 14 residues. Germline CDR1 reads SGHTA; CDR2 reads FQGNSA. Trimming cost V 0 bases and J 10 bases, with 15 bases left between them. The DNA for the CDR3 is TGTGCCAGCAGCTTAGCGCGGGGGACTTGGAGAGCTTTCTTT. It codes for CASSLARGTWRAFF.

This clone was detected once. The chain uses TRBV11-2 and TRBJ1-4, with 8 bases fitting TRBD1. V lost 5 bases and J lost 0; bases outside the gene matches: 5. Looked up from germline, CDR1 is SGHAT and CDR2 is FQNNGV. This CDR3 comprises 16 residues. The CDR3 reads CASSRDRFPTNEKLFF. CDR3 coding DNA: TGTGCCAGCAGCCGGGACAGGTTTCCAACTAATGAAAAACTGTTTTTT.

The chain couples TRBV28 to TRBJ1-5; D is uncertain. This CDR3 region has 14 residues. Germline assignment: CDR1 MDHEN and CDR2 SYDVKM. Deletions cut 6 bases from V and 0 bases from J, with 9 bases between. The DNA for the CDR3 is TGTGCCAGCAGCTCCGGGGTTAGCAATCAGCCCCAGCATTTT. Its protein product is CASSSGVSNQPQHF.

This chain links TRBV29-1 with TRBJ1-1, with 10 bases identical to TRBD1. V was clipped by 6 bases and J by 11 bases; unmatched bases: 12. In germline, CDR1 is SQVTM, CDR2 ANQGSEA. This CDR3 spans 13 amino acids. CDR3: CSVDRDRGSGAFF. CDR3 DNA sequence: TGCAGCGTGGACCGGGACAGGGGCTCTGGGGCTTTCTTT. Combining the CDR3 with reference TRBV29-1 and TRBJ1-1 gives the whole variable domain SAVISQKPSRDICQRGTSLTIQCQVDSQVTMMFWYRQQPGQSLTLIATANQGSEATYESGFVIDKFPISRPNLTFSTLTVSNMSPEDSSIYLCSVDRDRGSGAFFGQGTRLTVV.

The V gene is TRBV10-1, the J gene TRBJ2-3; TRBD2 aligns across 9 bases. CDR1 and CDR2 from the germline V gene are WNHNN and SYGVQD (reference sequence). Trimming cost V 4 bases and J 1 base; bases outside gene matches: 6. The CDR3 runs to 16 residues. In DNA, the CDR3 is TGCGCCAGCAGTGGCGGGAGGGCCATTGGCACAGATACGCAGTATTTT. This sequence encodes CASSGGRAIGTDTQYF.

Written as DNA, the CDR3 is TGTGCCAGCAGTTCTTGGGGGGGGGCCCACGGGGAGCTGTTTTTT. Its translation: CASSSWGGAHGELFF. This rearrangement joins TRBV27 to TRBJ2-2; maybe TRBD2 (7 bases). Trimming removed 4 bases at V and 7 bases at J, with 16 bases between. The CDR3 has 15 residues. Looked up from germline, CDR1 is MNHEY and CDR2 is SMNVEV (reference sequence).

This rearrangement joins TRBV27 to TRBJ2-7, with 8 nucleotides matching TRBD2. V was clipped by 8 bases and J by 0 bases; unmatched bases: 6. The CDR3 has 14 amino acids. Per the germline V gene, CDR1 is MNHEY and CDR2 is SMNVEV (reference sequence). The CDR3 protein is CASQAGVLSYEQYF. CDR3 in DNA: TGTGCCAGCCAAGCGGGAGTCCTCTCCTACGAGCAGTACTTC.